The entry that follows covers one T cell receptor beta chain sequence. Its antigen is unidentified. The CDR3 is 17 amino acids. Germline-derived CDR1 and CDR2 are SGDLS and YYNGEE. The J segment lost 0 bases and the V segment lost 2 bases, leaving 8 bases of the junction unmatched. The PCR contained 60 Vbeta and 13 Jbeta primers. Clones were sequenced by immunoSEQ multiplex PCR, and TCRdb holds only the in-frame ones, with some missing. The sample yields 150,000 to 200,000 clones, more than 65% seen once. These data are taken from a study of cytomegalovirus exposure and HLA in healthy donors. Study observations and caveats: A cluster of highly shared sequence variants was likely a sequencing artifact.

Sequenced input: PBMCs. This receptor was obtained from a woman between 25 and 40 years old in good health and CMV-seronegative. This rearrangement joins TRBV9 to TRBJ1-2; 9 positions match TRBD1. The CDR3 DNA reads as TGTGCCAGCAGCGTCCATCAGGGGACAGGGTCTAACTATGGCTACACCTTC. This encodes CASSVHQGTGSNYGYTF.